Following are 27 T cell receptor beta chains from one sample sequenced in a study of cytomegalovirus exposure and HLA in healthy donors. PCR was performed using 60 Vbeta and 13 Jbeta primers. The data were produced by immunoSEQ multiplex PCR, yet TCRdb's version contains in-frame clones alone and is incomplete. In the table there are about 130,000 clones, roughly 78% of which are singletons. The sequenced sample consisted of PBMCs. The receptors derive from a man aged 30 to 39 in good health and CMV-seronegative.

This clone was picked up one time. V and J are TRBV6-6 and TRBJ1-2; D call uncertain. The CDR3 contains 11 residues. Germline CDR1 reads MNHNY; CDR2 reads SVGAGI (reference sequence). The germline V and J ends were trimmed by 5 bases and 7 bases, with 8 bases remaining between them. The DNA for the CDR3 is TGTGCCAGCAGTCCGTCGGGTGGCTACACCTTC. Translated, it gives CASSPSGGYTF.

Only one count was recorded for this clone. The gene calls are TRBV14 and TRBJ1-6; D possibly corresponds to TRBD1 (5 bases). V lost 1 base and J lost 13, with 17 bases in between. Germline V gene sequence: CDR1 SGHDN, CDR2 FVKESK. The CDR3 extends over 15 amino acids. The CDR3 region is CASSQVSTVDSPLHF. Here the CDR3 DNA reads TGTGCCAGCAGCCAAGTTTCGACAGTTGATAGCCCCCTCCACTTT.

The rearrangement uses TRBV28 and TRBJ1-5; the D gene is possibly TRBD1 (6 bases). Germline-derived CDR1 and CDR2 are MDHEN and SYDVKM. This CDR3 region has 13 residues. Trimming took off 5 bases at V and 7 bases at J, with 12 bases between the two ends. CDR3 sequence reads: CASSIRQEQPQHF. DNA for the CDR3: TGTGCCAGCAGTATAAGACAGGAACAGCCCCAGCATTTT.

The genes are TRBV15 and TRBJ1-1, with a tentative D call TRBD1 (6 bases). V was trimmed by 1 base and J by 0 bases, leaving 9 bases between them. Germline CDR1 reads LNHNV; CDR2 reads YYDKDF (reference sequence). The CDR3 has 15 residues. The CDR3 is CATSRGTELNTEAFF. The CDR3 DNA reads TGTGCCACCAGCAGAGGGACAGAGCTGAACACTGAAGCTTTCTTT. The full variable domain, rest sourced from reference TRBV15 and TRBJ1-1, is DAMVIQNPRYQVTQFGKPVTLSCSQTLNHNVMYWYQQKSSQAPKLLFHYYDKDFNNEADTPDNFQSRRPNTSFCFLDIRSPGLGDTAMYLCATSRGTELNTEAFFGQGTRLTVV.

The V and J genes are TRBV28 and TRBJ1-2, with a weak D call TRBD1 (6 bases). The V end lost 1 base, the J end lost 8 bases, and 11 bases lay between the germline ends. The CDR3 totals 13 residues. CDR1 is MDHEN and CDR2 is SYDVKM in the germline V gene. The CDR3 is CASSLLQGSGYTF. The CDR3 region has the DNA TGTGCCAGCAGTTTATTGCAGGGGAGCGGCTACACCTTC.

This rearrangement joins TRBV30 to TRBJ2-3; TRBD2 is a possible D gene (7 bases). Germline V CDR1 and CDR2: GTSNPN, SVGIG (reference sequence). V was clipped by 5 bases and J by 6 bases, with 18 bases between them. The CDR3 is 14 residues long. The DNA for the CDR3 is TGTGCCTGGGGCCGAGGGGGGGTACACGATACGCAGTATTTT. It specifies CAWGRGGVHDTQYF. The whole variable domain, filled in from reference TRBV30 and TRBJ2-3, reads SQTIHQWPATLVQPVGSPLSLECTVEGTSNPNLYWYRQAAGRGLQLLFYSVGIGQISSEVPQNLSASRPQDRQFILSSKKLLLSDSGFYLCAWGRGGVHDTQYFGPGTRLTVL.

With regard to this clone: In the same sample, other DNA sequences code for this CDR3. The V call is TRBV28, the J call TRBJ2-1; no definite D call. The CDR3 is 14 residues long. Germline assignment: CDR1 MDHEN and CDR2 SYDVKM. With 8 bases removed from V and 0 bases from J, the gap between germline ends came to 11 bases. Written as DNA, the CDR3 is TGTGCCAGCCGACTGAGGAGCTCCTACAATGAGCAGTTCTTC. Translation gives CASRLRSSYNEQFF.

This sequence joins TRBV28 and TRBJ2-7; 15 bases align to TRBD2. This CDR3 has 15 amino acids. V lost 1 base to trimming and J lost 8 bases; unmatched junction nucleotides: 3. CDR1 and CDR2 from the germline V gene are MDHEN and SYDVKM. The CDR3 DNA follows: TGTGCCAGCAGTTTATCGGGACTAGCGGGAGGAAAGCAGTACTTC. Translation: CASSLSGLAGGKQYF.

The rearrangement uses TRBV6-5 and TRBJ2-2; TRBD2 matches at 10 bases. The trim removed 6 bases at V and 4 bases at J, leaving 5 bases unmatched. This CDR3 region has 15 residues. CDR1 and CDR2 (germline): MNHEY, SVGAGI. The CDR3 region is CASRIAGGITGELFF. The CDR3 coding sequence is TGTGCCAGCAGGATAGCGGGAGGTATCACCGGGGAGCTGTTTTTT.

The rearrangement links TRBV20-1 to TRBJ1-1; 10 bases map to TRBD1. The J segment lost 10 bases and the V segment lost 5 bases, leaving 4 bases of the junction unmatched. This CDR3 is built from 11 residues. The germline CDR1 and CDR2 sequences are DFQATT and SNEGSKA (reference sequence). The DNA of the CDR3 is TGCAGTGCTGGAGGACAGGGGGGAGCTTTCTTT. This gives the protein CSAGGQGGAFF.

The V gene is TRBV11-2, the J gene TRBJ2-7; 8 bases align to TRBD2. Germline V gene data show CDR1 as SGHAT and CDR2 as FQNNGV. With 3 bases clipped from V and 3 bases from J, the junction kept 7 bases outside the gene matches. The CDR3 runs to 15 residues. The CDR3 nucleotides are TGTGCCAGCAGCTTGAGTGCGGGAGGACACTACGAGCAGTACTTC. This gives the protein CASSLSAGGHYEQYF.

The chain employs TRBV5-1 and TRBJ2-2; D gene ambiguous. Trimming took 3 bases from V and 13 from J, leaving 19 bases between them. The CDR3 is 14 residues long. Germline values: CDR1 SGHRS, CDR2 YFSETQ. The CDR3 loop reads CASSSYIGTGPLFF. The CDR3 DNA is TGCGCCAGCAGCTCCTACATAGGAACGGGTCCGCTGTTTTTT.

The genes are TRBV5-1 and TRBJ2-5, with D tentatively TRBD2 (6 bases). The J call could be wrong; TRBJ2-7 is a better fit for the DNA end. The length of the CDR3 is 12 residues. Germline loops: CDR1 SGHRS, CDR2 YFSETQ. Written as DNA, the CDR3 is TGCGCCAGCAGCTTGGGGGGGGACGAGCAGTACTTC. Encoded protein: CASSLGGDEQYF.

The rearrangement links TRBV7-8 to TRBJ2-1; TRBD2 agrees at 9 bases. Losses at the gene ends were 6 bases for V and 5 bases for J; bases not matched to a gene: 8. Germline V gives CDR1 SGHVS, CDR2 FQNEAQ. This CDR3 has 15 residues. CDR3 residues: CASSPGLAGNNEQFF. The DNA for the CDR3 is TGTGCCAGCAGTCCAGGCCTAGCGGGGAACAATGAGCAGTTCTTC.

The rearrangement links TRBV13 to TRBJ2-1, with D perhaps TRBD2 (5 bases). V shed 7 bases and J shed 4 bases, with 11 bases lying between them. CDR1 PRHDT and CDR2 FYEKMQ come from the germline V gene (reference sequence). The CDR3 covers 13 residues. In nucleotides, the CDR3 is TGTGCCAGCAAGGACTTGATATACAATGAGCAGTTCTTC. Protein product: CASKDLIYNEQFF.

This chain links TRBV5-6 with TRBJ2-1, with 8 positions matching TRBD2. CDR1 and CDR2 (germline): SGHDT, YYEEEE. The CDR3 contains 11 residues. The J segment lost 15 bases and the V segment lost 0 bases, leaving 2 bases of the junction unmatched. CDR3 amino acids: CASSLAGRAFF. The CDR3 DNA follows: TGTGCCAGCAGCTTGGCCGGGAGGGCGTTCTTC.

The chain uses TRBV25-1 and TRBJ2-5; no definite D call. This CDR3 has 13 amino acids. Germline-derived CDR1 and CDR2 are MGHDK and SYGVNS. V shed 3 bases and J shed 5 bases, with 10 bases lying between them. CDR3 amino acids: CASSDSLRETQYF. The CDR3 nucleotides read TGTGCCAGCAGTGACTCGTTGCGTGAGACCCAGTACTTC.

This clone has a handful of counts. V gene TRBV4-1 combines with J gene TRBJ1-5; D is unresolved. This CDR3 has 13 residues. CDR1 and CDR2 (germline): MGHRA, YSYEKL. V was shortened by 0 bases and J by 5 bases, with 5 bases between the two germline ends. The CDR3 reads CASSQEIDQPQHF. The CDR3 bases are TGCGCCAGCAGCCAAGAGATAGATCAGCCCCAGCATTTT.

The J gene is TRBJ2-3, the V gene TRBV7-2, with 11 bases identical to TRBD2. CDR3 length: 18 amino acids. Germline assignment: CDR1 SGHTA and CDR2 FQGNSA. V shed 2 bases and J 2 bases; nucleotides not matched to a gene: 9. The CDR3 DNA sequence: TGTGCCAGCAGCTTACCTACTAGCGGGGGACTACTCACAGATACGCAGTATTTT. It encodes CASSLPTSGGLLTDTQYF.

In DNA, the CDR3 is TGCGCCAGCAGCTTGGGGGGACAGGGGGAGACCCAGTACTTC. Its translation is CASSLGGQGETQYF. The chain has TRBV5-1 and TRBJ2-5; TRBD1 aligns across 10 bases. V lost 0 bases and J lost 5; bases outside the gene matches: 1. Germline V gives CDR1 SGHRS, CDR2 YFSETQ. CDR3 length: 14 residues.

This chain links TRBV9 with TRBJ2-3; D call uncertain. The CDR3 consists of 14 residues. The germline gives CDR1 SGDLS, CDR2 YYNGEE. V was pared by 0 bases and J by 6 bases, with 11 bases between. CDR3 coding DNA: TGTGCCAGCAGCGTAGTGGCTTACCCCGATACGCAGTATTTT. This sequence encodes CASSVVAYPDTQYF. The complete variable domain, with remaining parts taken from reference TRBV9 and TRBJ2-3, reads DSGVTQTPKHLITATGQRVTLRCSPRSGDLSVYWYQQSLDQGLQFLIQYYNGEERAKGNILERFSAQQFPDLHSELNLSSLELGDSALYFCASSVVAYPDTQYFGPGTRLTVL.

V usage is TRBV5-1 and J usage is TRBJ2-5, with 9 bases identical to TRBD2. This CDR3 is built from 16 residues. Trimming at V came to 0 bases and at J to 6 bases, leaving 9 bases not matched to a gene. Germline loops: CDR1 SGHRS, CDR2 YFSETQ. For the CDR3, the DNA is TGCGCCAGCAGCTTGGATGTACTAGCGGGCGTGAAGACCCAGTACTTC. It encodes CASSLDVLAGVKTQYF.

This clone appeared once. The CDR3: CSAWEDGYTF. The CDR3 DNA reads as TGCAGTGCTTGGGAGGATGGCTACACCTTC. The genes are TRBV20-1 and TRBJ1-2; D remains unclear. V lost 5 bases to trimming and J lost 6 bases, with 7 bases between them. The CDR3 covers 10 residues. Germline CDR1 reads DFQATT; CDR2 reads SNEGSKA (reference sequence).

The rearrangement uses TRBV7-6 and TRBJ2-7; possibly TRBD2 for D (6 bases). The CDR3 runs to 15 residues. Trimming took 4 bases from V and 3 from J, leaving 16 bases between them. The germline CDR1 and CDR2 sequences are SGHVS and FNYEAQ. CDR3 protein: CASSSVPGLIYEQYF. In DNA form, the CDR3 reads TGTGCCAGCAGCTCAGTCCCGGGACTGATCTACGAGCAGTACTTC.

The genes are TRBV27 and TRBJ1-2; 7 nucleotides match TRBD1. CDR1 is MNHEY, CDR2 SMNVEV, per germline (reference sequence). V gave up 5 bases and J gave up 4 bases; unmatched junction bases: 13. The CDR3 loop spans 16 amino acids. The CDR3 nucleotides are TGTGCCAGCAGTCCTACACAGGGGTCACGCGGCTATGGCTACACCTTC. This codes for CASSPTQGSRGYGYTF.

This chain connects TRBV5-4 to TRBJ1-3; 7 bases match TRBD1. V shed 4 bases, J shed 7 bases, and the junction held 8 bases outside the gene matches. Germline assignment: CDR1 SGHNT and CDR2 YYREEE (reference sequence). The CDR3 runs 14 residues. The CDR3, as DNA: TGTGCCAGCAGCGCCGACAGGGAACGGAACACCATATATTTT. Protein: CASSADRERNTIYF.

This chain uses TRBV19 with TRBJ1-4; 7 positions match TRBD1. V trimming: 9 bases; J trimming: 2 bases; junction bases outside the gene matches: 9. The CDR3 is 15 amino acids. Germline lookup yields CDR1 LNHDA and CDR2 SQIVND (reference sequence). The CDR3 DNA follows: TGTGCCAGCTCCTGGCAGGGACAGACTAATGAAAAACTGTTTTTT. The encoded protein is CASSWQGQTNEKLFF.